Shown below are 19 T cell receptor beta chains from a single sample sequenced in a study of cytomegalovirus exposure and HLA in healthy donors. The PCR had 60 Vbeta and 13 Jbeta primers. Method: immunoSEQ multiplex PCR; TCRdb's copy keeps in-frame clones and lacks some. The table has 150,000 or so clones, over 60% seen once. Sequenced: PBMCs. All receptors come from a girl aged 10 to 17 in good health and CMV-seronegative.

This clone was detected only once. CDR3 in DNA: TGTGCCACCAGCGGAGGACAGGGCGGTGGGAACACTGAAGCTTTCTTT. Its protein product is CATSGGQGGGNTEAFF. The chain has TRBV15 and TRBJ1-1, with 8 bases identical to TRBD1. The CDR3 has 16 residues. In germline, CDR1 is LNHNV, CDR2 YYDKDF (reference sequence). V shed 5 bases, J shed 1 base, and the junction held 9 bases outside the gene matches.

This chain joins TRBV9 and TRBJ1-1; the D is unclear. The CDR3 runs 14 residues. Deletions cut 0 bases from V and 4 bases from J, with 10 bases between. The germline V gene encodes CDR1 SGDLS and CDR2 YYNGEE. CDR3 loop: CASSVEGGGTEAFF. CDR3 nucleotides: TGTGCCAGCAGCGTAGAAGGCGGCGGCACTGAAGCTTTCTTT.

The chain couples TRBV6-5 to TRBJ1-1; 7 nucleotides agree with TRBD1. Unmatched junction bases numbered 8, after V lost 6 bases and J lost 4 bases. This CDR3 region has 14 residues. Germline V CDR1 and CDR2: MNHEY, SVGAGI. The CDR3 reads CASRRGQISTEAFF. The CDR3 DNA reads TGTGCCAGCAGAAGGGGACAGATAAGCACTGAAGCTTTCTTT.

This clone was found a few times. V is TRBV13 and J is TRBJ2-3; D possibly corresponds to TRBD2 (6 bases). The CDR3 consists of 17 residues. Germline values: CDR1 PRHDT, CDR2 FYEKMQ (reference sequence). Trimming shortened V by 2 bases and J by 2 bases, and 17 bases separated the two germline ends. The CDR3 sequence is CASSLRPGGLNTDTQYF. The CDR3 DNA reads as TGTGCCAGCAGCTTAAGGCCCGGGGGATTAAACACAGATACGCAGTATTTT.

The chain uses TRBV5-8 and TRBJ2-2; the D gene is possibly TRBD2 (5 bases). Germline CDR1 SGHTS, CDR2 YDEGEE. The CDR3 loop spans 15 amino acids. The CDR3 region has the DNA TGTGGCCCGCGGCTGGGGTTCGGAGGCACCGGGGAGCTGTTTTTT. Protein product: CGPRLGFGGTGELFF.

The CDR3 sequence: CASSGSAGGAYEQYF. CDR3 DNA sequence: TGCGCCAGCAGCGGTTCAGCGGGGGGCGCCTACGAGCAGTACTTC. This chain connects TRBV5-1 to TRBJ2-7, with 9 positions matching TRBD2. Unmatched junction bases numbered 7, after V lost 4 bases and J lost 2 bases. Germline V gives CDR1 SGHRS, CDR2 YFSETQ. This CDR3 has 15 amino acids. Looking up the rest from reference TRBV5-1 and TRBJ2-7 gives the full variable domain: KAGVTQTPRYLIKTRGQQVTLSCSPISGHRSVSWYQQTPGQGLQFLFEYFSETQRNKGNFPGRFSGRQFSNSRSEMNVSTLELGDSALYLCASSGSAGGAYEQYFGPGTRLTVT.

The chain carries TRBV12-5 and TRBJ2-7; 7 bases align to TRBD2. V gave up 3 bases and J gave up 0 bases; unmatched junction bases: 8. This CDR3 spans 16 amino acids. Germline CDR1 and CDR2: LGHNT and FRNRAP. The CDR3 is CASGFPGGGSSYEQYF. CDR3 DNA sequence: TGTGCTAGTGGTTTCCCTGGGGGGGGAAGCTCCTACGAGCAGTACTTC.

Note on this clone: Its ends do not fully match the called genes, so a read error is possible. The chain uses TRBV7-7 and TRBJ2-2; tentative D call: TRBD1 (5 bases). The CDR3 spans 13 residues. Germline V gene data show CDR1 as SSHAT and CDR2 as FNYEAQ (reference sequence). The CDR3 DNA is TGTGCTAGCAGCCCGACAGACACCGGGGAGCTGTTTTTT. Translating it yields CASSPTDTGELFF.

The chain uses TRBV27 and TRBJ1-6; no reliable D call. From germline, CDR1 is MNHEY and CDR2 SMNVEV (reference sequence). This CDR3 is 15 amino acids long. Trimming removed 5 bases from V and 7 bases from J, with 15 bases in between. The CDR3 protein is CASSPSPRHNSPLHF. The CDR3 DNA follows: TGTGCCAGCAGTCCCTCCCCCAGACACAATTCACCCCTCCACTTT.

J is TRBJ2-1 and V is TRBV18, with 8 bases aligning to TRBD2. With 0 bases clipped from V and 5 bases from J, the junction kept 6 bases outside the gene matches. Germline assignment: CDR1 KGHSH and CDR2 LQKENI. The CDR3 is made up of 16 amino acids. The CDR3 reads CASSPPAGGGDNEQFF. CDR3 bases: TGTGCCAGCTCACCACCGGCGGGGGGCGGCGACAATGAGCAGTTCTTC.

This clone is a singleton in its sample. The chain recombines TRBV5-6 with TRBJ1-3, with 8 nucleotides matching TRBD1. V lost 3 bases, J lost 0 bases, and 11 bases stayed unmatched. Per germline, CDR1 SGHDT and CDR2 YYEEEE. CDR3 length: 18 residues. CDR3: CASSYRDRFFLSGNTIYF. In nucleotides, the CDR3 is TGTGCCAGCAGCTACCGGGACAGGTTCTTCCTCTCTGGAAACACCATATATTTT.

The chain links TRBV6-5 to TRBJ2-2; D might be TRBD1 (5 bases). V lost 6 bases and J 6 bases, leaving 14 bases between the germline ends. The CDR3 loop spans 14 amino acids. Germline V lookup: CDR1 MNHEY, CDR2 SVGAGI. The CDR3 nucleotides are TGTGCCAGCAGATCCACCAGGGTCTCCGGGGAGCTGTTTTTT. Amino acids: CASRSTRVSGELFF.

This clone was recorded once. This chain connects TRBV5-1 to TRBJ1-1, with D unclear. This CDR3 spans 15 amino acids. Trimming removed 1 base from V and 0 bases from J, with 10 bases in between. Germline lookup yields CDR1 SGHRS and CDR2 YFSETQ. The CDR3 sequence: CASSLFEDMNTEAFF. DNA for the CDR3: TGCGCCAGCAGCTTGTTCGAAGACATGAACACTGAAGCTTTCTTT.

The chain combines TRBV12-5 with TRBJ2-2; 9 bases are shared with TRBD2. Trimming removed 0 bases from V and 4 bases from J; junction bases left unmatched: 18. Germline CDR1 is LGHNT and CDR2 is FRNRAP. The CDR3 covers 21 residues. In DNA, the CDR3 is TGTGCTAGTGGTTTGGTGATCCCCAAGGGTTTTAGCGGGGGTTTCACCGGGGAGCTGTTTTTT. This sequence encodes CASGLVIPKGFSGGFTGELFF.

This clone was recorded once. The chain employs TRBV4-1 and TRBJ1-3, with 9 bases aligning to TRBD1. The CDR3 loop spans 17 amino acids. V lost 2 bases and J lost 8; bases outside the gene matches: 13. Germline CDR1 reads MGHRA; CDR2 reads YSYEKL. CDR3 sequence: CASSQPIMGQGRDTIYF. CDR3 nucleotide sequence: TGCGCCAGCAGCCAACCTATCATGGGACAGGGTCGAGACACCATATATTTT.

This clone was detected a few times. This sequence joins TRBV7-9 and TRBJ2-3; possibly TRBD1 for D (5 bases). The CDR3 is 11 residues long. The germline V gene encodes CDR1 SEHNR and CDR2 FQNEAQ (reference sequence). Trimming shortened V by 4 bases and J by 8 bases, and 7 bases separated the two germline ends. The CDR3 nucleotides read TGTGCCAGCAGCTACCAGGGTACGCAGTATTTT. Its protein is CASSYQGTQYF.

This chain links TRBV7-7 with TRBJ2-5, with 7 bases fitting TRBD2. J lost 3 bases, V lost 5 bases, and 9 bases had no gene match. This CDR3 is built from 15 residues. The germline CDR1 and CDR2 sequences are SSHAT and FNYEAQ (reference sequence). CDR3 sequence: CASSPLGGIEETQYF. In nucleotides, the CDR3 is TGTGCCAGCAGCCCTTTGGGGGGGATAGAAGAGACCCAGTACTTC.

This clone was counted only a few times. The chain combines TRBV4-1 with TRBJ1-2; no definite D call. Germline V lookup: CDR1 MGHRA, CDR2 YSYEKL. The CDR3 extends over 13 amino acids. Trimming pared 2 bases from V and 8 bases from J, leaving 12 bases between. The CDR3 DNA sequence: TGCGCCAGCAGCCAAATACTTGGCGGCGGCTACACCTTC. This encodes CASSQILGGGYTF.

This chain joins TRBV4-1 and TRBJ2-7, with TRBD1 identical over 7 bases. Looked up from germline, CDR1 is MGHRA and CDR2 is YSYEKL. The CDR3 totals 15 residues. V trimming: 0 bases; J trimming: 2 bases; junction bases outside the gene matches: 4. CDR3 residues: CASSQDPGTAYEQYF. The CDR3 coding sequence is TGCGCCAGCAGCCAAGATCCGGGGACAGCCTACGAGCAGTACTTC.